These 21 T cell receptor beta chains were all obtained from the same sample, sequenced in a study of blood T cell repertoires in COVID-19. This table comes from immunoSEQ multiplex PCR, and its TCRdb copy is limited to in-frame clones, with some not included. The sample shows about 120,000 clones, about 80% of them seen only once. The sample was peripheral blood. These receptors came from a woman at least 80 years old with acute or convalescent COVID-19.

The V call is TRBV18, the J call TRBJ2-3; D might be TRBD2 (6 bases). CDR3 length: 13 residues. V was shortened by 4 bases and J by 6 bases, with 11 bases between the two germline ends. Looked up from germline, CDR1 is KGHSH and CDR2 is LQKENI. The CDR3 region is CASSQSGPDTQYF. DNA of the CDR3: TGTGCCAGCTCACAAAGCGGGCCTGATACGCAGTATTTT.

The chain recombines TRBV28 with TRBJ1-2; 8 nucleotides align to TRBD1. Trimming at V came to 5 bases and at J to 8 bases, leaving 16 bases not matched to a gene. The CDR3 extends over 16 amino acids. The germline V gene encodes CDR1 MDHEN and CDR2 SYDVKM. The CDR3 DNA is TGTGCCAGCAGTACCCCGGGACAGGAACGTCGTTGGGGCTACACCTTC. It specifies CASSTPGQERRWGYTF.

This chain joins TRBV29-1 and TRBJ1-5; 7 bases are shared with TRBD1. Germline loops: CDR1 SQVTM, CDR2 ANQGSEA. The ends lost 6 bases at V and 5 bases at J; junction bases unmatched: 10. CDR3 size: 14 residues. In DNA, the CDR3 is TGCAGCGTGATCGAGACAGGGAGTCATCAGCCCCAGCATTTT. Amino acids: CSVIETGSHQPQHF.

This chain connects TRBV21-1 to TRBJ1-2; the D segment call TRBD1 is taken from the table without a DNA check. TRBV21-1 is flagged as a pseudogene. The CDR3 length is 17 residues. CDR3 in DNA: TGTGCCAGCAGCCGAGGGACAGGCAACCTCTTTAACTATGGCTACACCTTC. It is translated as CASSRGTGNLFNYGYTF.

The V call is TRBV7-2, the J call TRBJ1-2; 7 bases agree with TRBD1. V gave up 4 bases and J gave up 7 bases; unmatched junction bases: 18. Germline V gene lookup returns CDR1 SGHTA and CDR2 FQGNSA. The CDR3 contains 17 residues. CDR3 loop: CASSSTGSSGGLFGYTF. CDR3 sequence (DNA): TGTGCCAGCAGCTCAACGGGCTCGTCAGGGGGTTTGTTTGGCTACACCTTC.

This clone was detected a few times. The gene calls are TRBV7-8 and TRBJ1-6, with 8 bases that match TRBD1. The CDR3 extends over 15 amino acids. Germline assignment: CDR1 SGHVS and CDR2 FQNEAQ. The junction had 2 bases not matched to a gene; V was cut back by 0 bases and J by 7 bases. The CDR3 here is CASSLASGGNSPLHF. In DNA, the CDR3 is TGTGCCAGCAGCTTAGCGTCAGGGGGCAATTCACCCCTCCACTTT.

The chain joins TRBV5-4 to TRBJ1-2, with TRBD1 matching over 9 bases. In germline, CDR1 is SGHNT, CDR2 YYREEE (reference sequence). The J segment lost 4 bases and the V segment lost 4 bases, leaving 8 bases of the junction unmatched. The CDR3 is made up of 15 amino acids. The chain's CDR3 is CASSPTTGGPYGYTF. CDR3 DNA sequence: TGTGCCAGCAGCCCGACGACAGGGGGGCCCTATGGCTACACCTTC.

The V call is TRBV19, the J call TRBJ1-5, with D possibly being TRBD1 (6 bases). Germline V gene lookup returns CDR1 LNHDA and CDR2 SQIVND (reference sequence). Trimming shortened V by 1 base and J by 5 bases, and 12 bases separated the two germline ends. The CDR3 has 15 amino acids. CDR3 nucleotide sequence: TGTGCCAGTAGTATAGGAACAGGGCTAGATCAGCCCCAGCATTTT. It yields the protein CASSIGTGLDQPQHF.

The gene calls are TRBV14 and TRBJ2-1; TRBD2 agrees at 7 bases. This CDR3 is 13 amino acids long. Germline V gene lookup returns CDR1 SGHDN and CDR2 FVKESK. Unmatched junction bases numbered 3, after V lost 1 base and J lost 9 bases. This chain's CDR3 is CASSQGGGTEQFF. As DNA, the CDR3 is TGTGCCAGCAGCCAAGGGGGAGGGACTGAGCAGTTCTTC. Looking up the rest from reference TRBV14 and TRBJ2-1 gives the full variable domain: EAGVTQFPSHSVIEKGQTVTLRCDPISGHDNLYWYRRVMGKEIKFLLHFVKESKQDESGMPNNRFLAERTGGTYSTLKVQPAELEDSGVYFCASSQGGGTEQFFGPGTRLTVL.

The genes are TRBV4-3 and TRBJ2-2; D unclear. V lost 0 bases and J lost 6, with 5 bases in between. Per germline, CDR1 LGHNA and CDR2 YSLEER. CDR3 size: 13 residues. The CDR3 sequence is CASSQDWPGELFF. DNA of the CDR3: TGCGCCAGCAGCCAAGATTGGCCCGGGGAGCTGTTTTTT.

CDR3 residues: CASSSPGATEAFF. The CDR3 region has the DNA TGTGCCAGCAGTTCCCCAGGGGCAACTGAAGCTTTCTTT. V is TRBV6-5 and J is TRBJ1-1; D is possibly TRBD1 (6 bases). The CDR3 contains 13 residues. Germline lookup yields CDR1 MNHEY and CDR2 SVGAGI. The germline V and J ends were trimmed by 4 bases and 5 bases, with 11 bases remaining between them.

This clone was recorded once. This chain links TRBV7-9 with TRBJ1-6; D gene unclear. This CDR3 contains 16 residues. V lost 2 bases, J lost 4 bases, and 12 bases lay in between. Germline assignment: CDR1 SEHNR and CDR2 FQNEAQ (reference sequence). The CDR3 nucleotides read TGTGCCAGCAGCTTATCATCAGGTTTTTATAATTCACCCCTCCACTTT. It translates to CASSLSSGFYNSPLHF. Based on the CDR3 plus reference TRBV7-9 and TRBJ1-6, the full variable domain is DTGVSQNPRHKITKRGQNVTFRCDPISEHNRLYWYRQTLGQGPEFLTYFQNEAQLEKSRLLSDRFSAERPKGSFSTLEIQRTEQGDSAMYLCASSLSSGFYNSPLHFGNGTRLTVT.

In this sample, this clone turned up a few times. This rearrangement joins TRBV21-1 to TRBJ1-5. TRBV21-1 has pseudogene status. This CDR3 contains 14 residues. The DNA of the CDR3 is TGTGCCAGCAGCAAAGGGAGGGGGGGTCAGCCCCAGCATTTT. Residues: CASSKGRGGQPQHF.

This chain connects TRBV12-3 or TRBV12-4 to TRBJ1-1; the D is unclear. Trimming took 2 bases from V and 11 from J, leaving 15 bases between them. This CDR3 comprises 13 residues. For the CDR3, the DNA is TGTGCCAGCAGTTTAATGGGTAGGGAGAACGCTTTCTTT. It specifies CASSLMGRENAFF.

There are a few counts of this clone. The rearrangement joins TRBV4-2 to TRBJ1-4; maybe TRBD1 (5 bases). Per the germline V gene, CDR1 is LGHNA and CDR2 is YNFKEQ. The ends were cut back, 1 base at V and 8 bases at J, with 17 bases in the middle. The CDR3 is 16 amino acids. CDR3 sequence (DNA): TGTGCCAGCAGCCAAGGTGGGGCAGAAGGAGAGGAAAAACTGTTTTTT. It specifies CASSQGGAEGEEKLFF.

This rearrangement joins TRBV9 to TRBJ2-3; D is unresolved. CDR3 size: 14 residues. CDR1 and CDR2 from the germline V gene are SGDLS and YYNGEE. The V gene lost 1 base and the J gene lost 2 bases, with 8 bases spanning the gap. DNA for the CDR3: TGTGCCAGCAGCGTATTCGGAGACACAGATACGCAGTATTTT. Its protein is CASSVFGDTDTQYF.

The rearrangement joins TRBV5-1 to TRBJ2-1, with 12 nucleotides matching TRBD2. Losses at the gene ends were 0 bases for V and 3 bases for J; bases not matched to a gene: 4. CDR1 is SGHRS and CDR2 is YFSETQ in the germline V gene. The CDR3 totals 17 residues. For the CDR3, the DNA is TGCGCCAGCAGCTTGGCCACTAGCGGGGGGCTCTACAATGAGCAGTTCTTC. The encoded protein is CASSLATSGGLYNEQFF.

This clone has a handful of counts. The V and J genes are TRBV6-2 or TRBV6-3 and TRBJ1-1; D gene uncertain. Trimming took off 5 bases at V and 1 base at J, with 14 bases between the two ends. Germline-derived CDR1 and CDR2 are MNHEY and SVGEGT. The CDR3 is made up of 15 amino acids. CDR3: CASSRSIGGNTEAFF. CDR3 bases: TGTGCCAGCAGTCGATCGATCGGTGGGAACACTGAAGCTTTCTTT.

The V call is TRBV5-4, the J call TRBJ2-1; 15 nucleotides agree with TRBD2. The CDR3 runs 17 residues. The germline V gene encodes CDR1 SGHNT and CDR2 YYREEE (reference sequence). Trimming took 4 bases from V and 1 from J; bases not matched to a gene: 3. CDR3 amino acids: CASSPGTSGRSYNEQFF. CDR3 in DNA: TGTGCCAGCAGCCCTGGGACTAGCGGGAGGTCCTACAATGAGCAGTTCTTC.

The V gene is TRBV5-4, the J gene TRBJ1-1, with 10 nucleotides matching TRBD1. Trimming cost V 0 bases and J 11 bases; bases outside gene matches: 10. The CDR3 consists of 15 residues. CDR1 and CDR2 from the germline V gene are SGHNT and YYREEE (reference sequence). For the CDR3, the DNA is TGTGCCAGCAGCTTGGCCCTTTCGGACAGGGGGACTGCTTTCTTT. Its protein product is CASSLALSDRGTAFF.

This clone has more than one count but fewer than ten. The chain recombines TRBV2 with TRBJ1-4; D uncertain. Germline V lookup: CDR1 SNHLY, CDR2 FYNNEI. This CDR3 comprises 12 residues. V dropped 8 bases and J dropped 7 bases, with 11 bases sitting between them. For the CDR3, the DNA is TGTGCCAGCTTGGATCTAGGTGAAAAACTGTTTTTT. It translates to CASLDLGEKLFF.